The T cell receptor (beta chain) described here comes from a study of cytomegalovirus exposure and HLA in healthy donors. At the level of the study: Findings of an earlier analysis included more than 90 million unique TCR beta sequences from roughly 190 million T cells.

Of note for this clone: The target antigen is unknown.

Whereas donors were nominally healthy upon sampling, unrecorded immune exposures were probable. Findings of the study overall: The study recorded 160 or so TCR beta chains that were cytomegalovirus-associated.

Use of 60 Vbeta and 13 Jbeta primers characterized the PCR. Here immunoSEQ multiplex PCR was the method, and the copy in TCRdb shows in-frame clones only, minus some. The profile shows 150,000 to 200,000 clones, 85% of them singletons. The receptor was isolated from a man aged 18-30 years in good health and CMV-seropositive. Sequenced input: PBMCs.

The CDR3 sequence: CASSPGLAGGIYNEQFF. The CDR3 DNA is TGTGCCAGCAGCCCAGGACTAGCGGGGGGCATCTACAATGAGCAGTTCTTC. The chain uses TRBV7-2 and TRBJ2-1, with 14 bases matching TRBD2. V lost 5 bases, J lost 3 bases, and 6 bases stayed unmatched. The germline V gene encodes CDR1 SGHTA and CDR2 FQGNSA. This CDR3 has 17 amino acids.